This T cell receptor beta chain was identified during a study of cytomegalovirus exposure and HLA in healthy donors. These donors, healthy bone marrow donors, were studied. Study-level results: Per a later analysis, 15,000 to 20,000 TCR beta sequences showed association with HLA alleles at 0.05 false discovery rate.

Regarding this clone: Its antigen is not identified.

PCR was performed using 60 Vbeta and 13 Jbeta primers. Profiled with immunoSEQ multiplex PCR; TCRdb holds only in-frame clones, not every one. Among 100,000 or so clones listed, approximately 77% were seen once. The CDR3 has 15 amino acids. Germline V CDR1 and CDR2: LGHNA, YSLEER. Trimming removed 4 bases from V and 4 bases from J; junction bases left unmatched: 7. This chain uses TRBV4-3 with TRBJ2-1; 7 bases agree with TRBD2. The TCR comes from a male donor in good health and CMV-seropositive. Material: PBMCs. The CDR3 DNA is TGCGCCAGCAGCCGCCGGGACTACCAATACAATGAGCAGTTCTTC. This gives the protein CASSRRDYQYNEQFF.